A single sample is the source of the 13 T cell receptor beta chains below, sequenced in a study of T-cell memory formation after mild COVID-19. TCRdb ran MiXCR on the 5' RACE reads and lists one entry per CDR3 protein. The table has about 560,000 distinct CDR3 sequences, approximately 18% seen once. Sequenced: PBMCs or a T cell subset sorted from them (not recorded which). These receptors all come from an adult woman who had mild COVID-19 (a few samples of this study predate the infection). Cell type and time point are not known.

A few counts support this clonotype. The CDR3 DNA sequence: TGTGCCAGCAGTGAATGGAGATCCAAAAACATTCAGTACTTC. This sequence encodes CASSEWRSKNIQYF. The J gene is TRBJ2-4, the V gene TRBV6-1, with unresolved D. The germline V gene encodes CDR1 MNHNS and CDR2 SASEGT. Between the trimmed V and J ends, which lost 2 bases and 2 bases, there was a span of 7 bases. This CDR3 has 14 residues.

This clonotype was detected only a few times. The chain recombines TRBV14 with TRBJ2-1, with D hard to call. The CDR3 spans 15 residues. Germline CDR1 SGHDN, CDR2 FVKESK. V gave up 0 bases and J gave up 3 bases, with 9 bases separating them. CDR3: CASSQEDPHYNEQFF. CDR3 nucleotide sequence: TGTGCCAGCAGCCAAGAAGACCCTCACTACAATGAGCAGTTCTTC. Variable domain in full (rest from reference TRBV14 and TRBJ2-1): EAGVTQFPSHSVIEKGQTVTLRCDPISGHDNLYWYRRVMGKEIKFLLHFVKESKQDESGMPNNRFLAERTGGTYSTLKVQPAELEDSGVYFCASSQEDPHYNEQFFGPGTRLTVL.

The chain is built from TRBV7-9 and TRBJ1-2, with D possibly being TRBD1 (5 bases). Germline values: CDR1 SEHNR, CDR2 FQNEAQ (reference sequence). V was trimmed by 1 base and J by 1 base, leaving 13 bases between them. The CDR3 sequence is 16 residues long. In DNA form, the CDR3 reads TGTGCCAGCAGCTTAGAAGAAGGGGACGGTAACTATGGCTACACCTTC. Amino acid sequence: CASSLEEGDGNYGYTF.

The chain combines TRBV7-9 with TRBJ2-7; 9 bases line up with TRBD1. The CDR3 contains 17 residues. The V and J ends lost 4 bases and 6 bases, in that order; junction bases with no gene match: 16. Germline loops: CDR1 SEHNR, CDR2 FQNEAQ (reference sequence). The CDR3 sequence is CASSSTHPGQGTGEQYF. The CDR3 DNA sequence: TGTGCCAGCAGCTCCACCCATCCGGGACAGGGAACAGGCGAGCAGTACTTC.

There are a few counts of this clonotype. V and J are TRBV19 and TRBJ1-5; the D gene is possibly TRBD1 (6 bases). The CDR3 is 14 residues long. Trimming removed 4 bases at V and 5 bases at J, with 12 bases between. CDR1 is LNHDA, CDR2 SQIVND, per germline (reference sequence). The CDR3 is CASSTTGSHQPQHF. CDR3 DNA: TGTGCCAGTAGTACCACAGGGTCCCATCAGCCCCAGCATTTT.

This sequence joins TRBV7-2 and TRBJ2-1; 7 bases map to TRBD2. Per the germline V gene, CDR1 is SGHTA and CDR2 is FQGNSA. Losses at the gene ends were 4 bases for V and 3 bases for J; bases not matched to a gene: 6. The length of the CDR3 is 15 residues. The CDR3 DNA reads as TGTGCCAGCAGCTCTACCGGGACTAACTACAATGAGCAGTTCTTC. Its translation is CASSSTGTNYNEQFF.

This clonotype occurred a few times. For the CDR3, the DNA is TGCAGTGCTAGAGATCCGGGACAGGGTACCCACGAGCAGTACTTC. Amino acid sequence: CSARDPGQGTHEQYF. The chain carries TRBV20-1 and TRBJ2-7; 9 nucleotides line up with TRBD1. Trimming removed 0 bases from V and 5 bases from J; junction bases left unmatched: 8. The germline V gene encodes CDR1 DFQATT and CDR2 SNEGSKA (reference sequence). This CDR3 region has 15 residues.

The V call is TRBV5-1, the J call TRBJ2-7, with D tentatively TRBD1 (6 bases). This CDR3 is 15 amino acids long. Germline CDR1 is SGHRS and CDR2 is YFSETQ. The V end lost 4 bases, the J end lost 2 bases, and 16 bases lay between the germline ends. The CDR3 DNA is TGCGCCAGCAGCCTTGGATCGACAGGCACCTACGAGCAGTACTTC. This translates into CASSLGSTGTYEQYF.

V and J are TRBV4-3 and TRBJ2-2; D call uncertain. The CDR3 covers 15 residues. The germline gives CDR1 LGHNA, CDR2 YSLEER. Deletions cut 1 base from V and 5 bases from J, with 11 bases between. The CDR3 is CASSQVPIGTGELFF. CDR3 nucleotide sequence: TGCGCCAGCAGCCAAGTCCCTATTGGTACCGGGGAGCTGTTTTTT.

The rearrangement links TRBV25-1 to TRBJ2-1; maybe TRBD2 (7 bases). CDR3 length equals 15 residues. Trimming stripped 7 bases from V and 6 bases from J, with 19 bases between. The germline V gene encodes CDR1 MGHDK and CDR2 SYGVNS. DNA for the CDR3: TGTGCCAGCACCACGGGGGCGGAGCGGGGCAATGAGCAGTTCTTC. Protein product: CASTTGAERGNEQFF.

The rearrangement joins TRBV6-5 to TRBJ2-7; maybe TRBD2 (6 bases). CDR3 length: 14 amino acids. Germline CDR1 and CDR2: MNHEY and SVGAGI. Trimming took off 5 bases at V and 3 bases at J, with 14 bases between the two ends. CDR3 loop: CASSPVAEIYEQYF. Written as DNA, the CDR3 is TGTGCCAGCAGTCCGGTAGCGGAAATCTACGAGCAGTACTTC.

Notes on this clonotype: The junction does not match germline at one end; this may be a read error. This chain connects TRBV3-1 to TRBJ2-3; 11 positions match TRBD2. The CDR3 length is 16 residues. Germline lookup yields CDR1 LGHDT and CDR2 YNNKEL (reference sequence). The CDR3: CASRQDRLAGWNTQYF. The CDR3 nucleotides are TGTGCCAGCAGACAAGATAGACTAGCGGGGTGGAATACGCAGTATTTT.

This clonotype was recorded at least ten times. CDR3 coding DNA: TGCGCCAGCAGCAGTACCGGGACTGCCTACGAGCAGTACTTC. Protein product: CASSSTGTAYEQYF. The chain combines TRBV5-1 with TRBJ2-7, with D possibly being TRBD2 (6 bases). V was trimmed by 4 bases and J by 2 bases, leaving 13 bases between them. The CDR3 consists of 14 residues. CDR1 and CDR2 (germline): SGHRS, YFSETQ.